One sample yielded the 2 T cell receptor beta chains listed below, sequenced in a study of blood T cell repertoires in COVID-19. Repertoires were generated with immunoSEQ multiplex PCR, while TCRdb's copy carries only in-frame clones and drops some. The table has some 400,000 clones, approximately 86% seen once. Sequencing was done on a sample of peripheral blood. The receptors originated from a human donor in a cohort sampled during active COVID-19.

The rearrangement uses TRBV6-5 and TRBJ1-4; D is unresolved. Per the germline V gene, CDR1 is MNHEY and CDR2 is SVGAGI. The CDR3 loop spans 15 amino acids. V lost 6 bases and J lost 8, with 19 bases in between. In DNA, the CDR3 is TGTGCCAGCAGCGTCTCCTGGACTAGGAGGGAAAAACTGTTTTTT. It encodes CASSVSWTRREKLFF.

The CDR3 nucleotides read TGTGCCAGCAGCTTCAGGGGTCCAACCGGGGAGCTGTTTTTT. Its translation is CASSFRGPTGELFF. The gene calls are TRBV11-2 and TRBJ2-2; weak D call: TRBD1 (6 bases). This CDR3 has 14 residues. V lost 3 bases and J lost 5, with 10 bases in between. CDR1 and CDR2 (germline): SGHAT, FQNNGV.